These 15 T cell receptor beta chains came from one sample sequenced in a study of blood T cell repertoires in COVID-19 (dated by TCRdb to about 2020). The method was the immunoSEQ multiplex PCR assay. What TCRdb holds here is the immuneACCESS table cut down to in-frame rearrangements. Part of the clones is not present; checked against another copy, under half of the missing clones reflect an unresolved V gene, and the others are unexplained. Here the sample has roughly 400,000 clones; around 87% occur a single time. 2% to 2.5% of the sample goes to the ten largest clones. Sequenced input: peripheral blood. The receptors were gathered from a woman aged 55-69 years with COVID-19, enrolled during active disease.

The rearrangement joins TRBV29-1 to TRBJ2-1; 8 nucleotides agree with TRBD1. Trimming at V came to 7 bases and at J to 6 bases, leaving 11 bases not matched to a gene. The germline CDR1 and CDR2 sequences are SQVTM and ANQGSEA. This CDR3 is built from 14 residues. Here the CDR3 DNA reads TGCAGCGCTACCCCGGACAGGGTAGGCAATGAGCAGTTCTTC. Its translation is CSATPDRVGNEQFF.

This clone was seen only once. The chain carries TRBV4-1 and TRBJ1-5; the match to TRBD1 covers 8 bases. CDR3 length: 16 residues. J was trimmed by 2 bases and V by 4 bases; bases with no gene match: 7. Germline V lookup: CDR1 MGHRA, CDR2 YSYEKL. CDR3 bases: TGCGCCAGCAGCCTGACAGGGGCAGGGGGCAATCAGCCCCAGCATTTT. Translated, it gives CASSLTGAGGNQPQHF.

CDR3 sequence reads: CASSGGTGDLYEQYF. The CDR3 DNA reads as TGCGCCAGCAGCGGAGGGACAGGGGACCTGTACGAGCAGTACTTC. The gene calls are TRBV5-1 and TRBJ2-7; TRBD1 agrees at 10 bases. This CDR3 comprises 15 residues. V shed 4 bases, J shed 4 bases, and the junction held 8 bases outside the gene matches. CDR1 SGHRS and CDR2 YFSETQ come from the germline V gene. Filled out from reference TRBV5-1 and TRBJ2-7, the complete variable domain reads KAGVTQTPRYLIKTRGQQVTLSCSPISGHRSVSWYQQTPGQGLQFLFEYFSETQRNKGNFPGRFSGRQFSNSRSEMNVSTLELGDSALYLCASSGGTGDLYEQYFGPGTRLTVT.

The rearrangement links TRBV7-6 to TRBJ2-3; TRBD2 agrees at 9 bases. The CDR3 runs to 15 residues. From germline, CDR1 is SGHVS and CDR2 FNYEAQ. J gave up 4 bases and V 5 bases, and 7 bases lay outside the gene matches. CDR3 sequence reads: CASSRSGGPPDTQYF. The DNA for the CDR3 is TGTGCCAGCAGCCGCAGCGGGGGGCCGCCAGATACGCAGTATTTT. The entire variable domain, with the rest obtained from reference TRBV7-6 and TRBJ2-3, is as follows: GAGVSQSPRYKVTKRGQDVALRCDPISGHVSLYWYRQALGQGPEFLTYFNYEAQQDKSGLPNDRFSAERPEGSISTLTIQRTEQRDSAMYRCASSRSGGPPDTQYFGPGTRLTVL.

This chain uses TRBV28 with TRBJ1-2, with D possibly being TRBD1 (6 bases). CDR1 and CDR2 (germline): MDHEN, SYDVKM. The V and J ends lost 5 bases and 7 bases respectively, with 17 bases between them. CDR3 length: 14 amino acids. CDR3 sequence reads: CASSPPAGVLGYTF. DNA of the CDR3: TGTGCCAGCAGTCCCCCGGCAGGGGTGCTTGGCTACACCTTC.

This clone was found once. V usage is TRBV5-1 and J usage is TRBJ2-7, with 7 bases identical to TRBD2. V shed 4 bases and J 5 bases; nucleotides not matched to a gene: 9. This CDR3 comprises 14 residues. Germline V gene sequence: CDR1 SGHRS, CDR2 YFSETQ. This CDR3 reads CASSNGLVFHEQYF. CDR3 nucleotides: TGCGCCAGCAGCAATGGACTAGTCTTCCACGAGCAGTACTTC.

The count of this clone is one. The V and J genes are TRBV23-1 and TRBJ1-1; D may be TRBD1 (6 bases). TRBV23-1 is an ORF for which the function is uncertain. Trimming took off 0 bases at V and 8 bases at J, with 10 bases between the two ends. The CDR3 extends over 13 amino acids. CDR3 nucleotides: TGCGCCAGCAGTCAATCAAGGGACATCGAAGCTTTCTTT. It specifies CASSQSRDIEAFF.

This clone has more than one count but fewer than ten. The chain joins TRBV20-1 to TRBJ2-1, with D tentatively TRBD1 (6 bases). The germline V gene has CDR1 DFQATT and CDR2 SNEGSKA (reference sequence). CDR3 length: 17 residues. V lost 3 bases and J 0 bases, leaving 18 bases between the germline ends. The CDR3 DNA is TGCAGTGCTAGTCAATTCAGGGGAAGAAGCTCCTACAATGAGCAGTTCTTC. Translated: CSASQFRGRSSYNEQFF.

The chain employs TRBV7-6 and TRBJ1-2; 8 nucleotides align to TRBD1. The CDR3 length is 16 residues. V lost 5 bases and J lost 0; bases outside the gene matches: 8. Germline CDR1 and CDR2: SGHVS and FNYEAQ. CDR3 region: CASSAQTGGANYGYTF. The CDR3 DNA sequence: TGTGCCAGCAGCGCACAAACAGGGGGAGCTAACTATGGCTACACCTTC.

The CDR3 sequence: CASNRDSTNYGYTF. CDR3 sequence (DNA): TGTGCCAGCAACAGGGACAGTACCAACTATGGCTACACCTTC. The rearrangement links TRBV9 to TRBJ1-2; 7 nucleotides match TRBD1. CDR3 length: 14 amino acids. The ends lost 6 bases at V and 2 bases at J; junction bases unmatched: 7. Germline CDR1 and CDR2: SGDLS and YYNGEE.

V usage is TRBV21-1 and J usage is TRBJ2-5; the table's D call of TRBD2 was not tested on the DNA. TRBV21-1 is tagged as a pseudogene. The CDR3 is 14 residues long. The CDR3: CASRRGGQAETQYF. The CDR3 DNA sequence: TGTGCCAGCAGACGGGGGGGGCAAGCGGAGACCCAGTACTTC.

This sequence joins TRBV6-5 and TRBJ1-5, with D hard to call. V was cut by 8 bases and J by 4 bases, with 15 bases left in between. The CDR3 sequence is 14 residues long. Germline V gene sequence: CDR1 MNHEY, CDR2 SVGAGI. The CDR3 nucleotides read TGTGCCAGCCGTTTCCGGTCCCAAAATCAGCCCCAGCATTTT. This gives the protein CASRFRSQNQPQHF.

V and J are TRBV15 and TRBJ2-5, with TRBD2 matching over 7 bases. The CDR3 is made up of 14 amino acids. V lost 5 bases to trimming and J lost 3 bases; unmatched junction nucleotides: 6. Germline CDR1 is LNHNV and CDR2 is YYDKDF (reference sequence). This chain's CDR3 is CATSSLRGEETQYF. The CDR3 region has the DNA TGTGCCACCAGCTCCCTTCGGGGGGAAGAGACCCAGTACTTC.

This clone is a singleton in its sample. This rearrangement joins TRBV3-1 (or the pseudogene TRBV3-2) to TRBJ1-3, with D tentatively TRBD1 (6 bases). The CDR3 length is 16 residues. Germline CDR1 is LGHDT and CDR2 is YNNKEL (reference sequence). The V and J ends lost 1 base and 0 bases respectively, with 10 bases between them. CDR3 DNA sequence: TGTGCCAGCAGCCAAGTTGGGACACTCTCTGGAAACACCATATATTTT. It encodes CASSQVGTLSGNTIYF.

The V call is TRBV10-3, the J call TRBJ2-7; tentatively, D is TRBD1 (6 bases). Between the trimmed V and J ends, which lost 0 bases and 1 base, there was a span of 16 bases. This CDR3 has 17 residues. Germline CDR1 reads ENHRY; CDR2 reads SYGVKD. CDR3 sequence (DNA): TGTGCCATCAGTGAGTCGAAGTCGGACAGACGTTCCTACGAGCAGTACTTC. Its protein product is CAISESKSDRRSYEQYF.